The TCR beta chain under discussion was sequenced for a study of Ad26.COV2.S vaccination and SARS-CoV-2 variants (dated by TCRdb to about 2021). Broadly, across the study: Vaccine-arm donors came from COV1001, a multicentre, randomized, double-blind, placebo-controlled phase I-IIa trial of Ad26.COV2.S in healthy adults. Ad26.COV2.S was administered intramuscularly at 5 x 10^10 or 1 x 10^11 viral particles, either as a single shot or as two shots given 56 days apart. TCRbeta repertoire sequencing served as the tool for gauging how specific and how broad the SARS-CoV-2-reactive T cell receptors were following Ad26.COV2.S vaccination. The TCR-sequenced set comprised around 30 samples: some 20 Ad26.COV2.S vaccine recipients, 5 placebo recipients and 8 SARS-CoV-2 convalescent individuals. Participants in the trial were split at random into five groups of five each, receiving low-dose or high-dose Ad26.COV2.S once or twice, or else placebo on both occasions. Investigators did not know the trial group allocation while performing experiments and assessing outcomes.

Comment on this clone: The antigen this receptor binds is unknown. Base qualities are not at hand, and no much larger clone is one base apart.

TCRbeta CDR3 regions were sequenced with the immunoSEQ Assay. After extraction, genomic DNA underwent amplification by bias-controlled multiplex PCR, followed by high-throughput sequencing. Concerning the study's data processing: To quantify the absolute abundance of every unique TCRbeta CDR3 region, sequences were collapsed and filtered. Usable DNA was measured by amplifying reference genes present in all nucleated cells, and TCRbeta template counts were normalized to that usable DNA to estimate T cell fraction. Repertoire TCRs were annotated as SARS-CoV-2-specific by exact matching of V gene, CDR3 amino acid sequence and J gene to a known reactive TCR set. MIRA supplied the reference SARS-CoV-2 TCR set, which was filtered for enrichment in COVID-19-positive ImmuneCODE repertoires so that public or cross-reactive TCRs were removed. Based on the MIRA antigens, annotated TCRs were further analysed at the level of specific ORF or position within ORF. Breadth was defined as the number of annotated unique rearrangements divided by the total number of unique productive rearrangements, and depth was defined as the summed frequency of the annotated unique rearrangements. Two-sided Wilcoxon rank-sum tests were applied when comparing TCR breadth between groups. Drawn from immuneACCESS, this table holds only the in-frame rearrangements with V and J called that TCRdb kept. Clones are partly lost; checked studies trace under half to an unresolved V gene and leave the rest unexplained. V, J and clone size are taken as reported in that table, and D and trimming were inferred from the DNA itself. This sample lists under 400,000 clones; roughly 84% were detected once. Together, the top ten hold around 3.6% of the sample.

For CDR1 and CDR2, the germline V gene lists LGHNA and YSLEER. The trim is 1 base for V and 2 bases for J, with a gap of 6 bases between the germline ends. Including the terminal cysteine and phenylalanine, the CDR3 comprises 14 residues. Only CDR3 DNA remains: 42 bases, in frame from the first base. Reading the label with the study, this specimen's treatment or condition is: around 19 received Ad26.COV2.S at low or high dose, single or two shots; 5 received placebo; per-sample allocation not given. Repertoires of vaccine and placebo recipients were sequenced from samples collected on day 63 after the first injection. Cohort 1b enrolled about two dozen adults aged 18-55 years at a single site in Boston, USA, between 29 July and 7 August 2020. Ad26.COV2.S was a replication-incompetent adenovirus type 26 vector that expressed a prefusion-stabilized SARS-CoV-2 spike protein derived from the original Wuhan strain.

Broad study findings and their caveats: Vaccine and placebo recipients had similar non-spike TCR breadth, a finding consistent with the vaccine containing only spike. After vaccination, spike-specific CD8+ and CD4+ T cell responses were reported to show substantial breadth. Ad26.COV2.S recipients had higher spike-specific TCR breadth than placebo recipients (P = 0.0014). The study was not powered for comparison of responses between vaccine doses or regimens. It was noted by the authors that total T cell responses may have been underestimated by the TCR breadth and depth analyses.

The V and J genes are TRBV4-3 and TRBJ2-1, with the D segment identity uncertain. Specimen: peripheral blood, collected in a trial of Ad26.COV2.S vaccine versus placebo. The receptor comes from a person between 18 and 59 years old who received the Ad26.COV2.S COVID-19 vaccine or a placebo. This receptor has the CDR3 CASSQGVTYNEQFF. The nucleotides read TGCGCCAGCAGCCAAGGGGTTACCTACAATGAGCAGTTCTTC.